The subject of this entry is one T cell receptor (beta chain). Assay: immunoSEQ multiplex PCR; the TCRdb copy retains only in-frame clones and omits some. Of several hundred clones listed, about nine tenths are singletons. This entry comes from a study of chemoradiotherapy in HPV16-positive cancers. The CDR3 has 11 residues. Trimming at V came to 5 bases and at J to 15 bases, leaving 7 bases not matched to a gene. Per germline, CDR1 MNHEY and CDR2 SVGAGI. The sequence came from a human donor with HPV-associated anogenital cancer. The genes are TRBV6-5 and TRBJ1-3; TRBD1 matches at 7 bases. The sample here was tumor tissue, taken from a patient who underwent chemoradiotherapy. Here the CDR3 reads CASSNRDSTYF. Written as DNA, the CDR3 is TGTGCCAGCAGTAACCGGGACAGTACATATTTT.